Each of the 28 T cell receptor beta chains below was sequenced from the same sample in a study of T cell repertoires in cytomegalovirus infection. Each CDR3 protein is one row after TCRdb ran MiXCR on the reads. The sample lists some 230,000 distinct CDR3 sequences, 20% to 25% occurring once. The sample was CD8+ T cells from PBMCs. These receptors all stem from a human donor in good health (CMV status not recorded). Some clones in this sample may be carry-over from other donors' samples.

J is TRBJ2-1 and V is TRBV6-5; 8 bases align to TRBD2. The CDR3 length is 15 residues. The V and J ends lost 5 bases and 8 bases, in that order; junction bases with no gene match: 11. Per germline, CDR1 MNHEY and CDR2 SVGAGI. CDR3 sequence: CASSDLAGGDHEQFF. Written as DNA, the CDR3 is TGTGCCAGCAGTGACCTAGCGGGTGGTGATCATGAGCAGTTCTTC.

About this clonotype: The DNA is omitted, as the CDR3 cannot be located on it reliably, and the CDR3 follows TCRdb's listing. The V and J genes are TRBV12-3 or TRBV12-4 and TRBJ2-7; TRBD1 was called by the table and not checked on the DNA. Inclusive of both ends, the CDR3 amounts to 15 amino acids. The CDR3 is CASSFATGARYERYF.

This clonotype was counted a few times. The CDR3 reads CASSQEHRGMQETQYF. CDR3 nucleotide sequence: TGTGCCAGCAGCCAAGAACACAGGGGTATGCAAGAGACCCAGTACTTC. This chain uses TRBV4-2 with TRBJ2-5, with 7 bases that match TRBD1. The CDR3 sequence is 16 residues long. Germline CDR1 and CDR2: LGHNA and YNFKEQ. V trimming: 0 bases; J trimming: 2 bases; junction bases outside the gene matches: 6.

This chain uses TRBV27 with TRBJ2-2, with 8 bases fitting TRBD2. Trimming cost V 0 bases and J 6 bases; bases outside gene matches: 0. Germline CDR1 and CDR2: MNHEY and SMNVEV (reference sequence). This CDR3 is built from 14 residues. CDR3 DNA: TGTGCCAGCAGTTTATCAGCGGGAGCCGGGGAGCTGTTTTTT. Protein product: CASSLSAGAGELFF.

This clonotype has more than one count but fewer than ten. This chain joins TRBV29-1 and TRBJ2-7; possibly TRBD2 for D (5 bases). The germline gives CDR1 SQVTM, CDR2 ANQGSEA. CDR3 length: 14 amino acids. V gave up 3 bases and J gave up 2 bases, with 14 bases separating them. This CDR3 reads CSVDGVGGPYEQYF. The CDR3 DNA follows: TGCAGCGTTGATGGGGTAGGAGGTCCCTACGAGCAGTACTTC.

The table lists this clonotype with many counts. This chain joins TRBV6-2 or TRBV6-3 and TRBJ2-1; D may be TRBD1 (6 bases). The CDR3 has 16 amino acids. From germline, CDR1 is MNHEY and CDR2 SVGEGT. V was trimmed by 4 bases and J by 2 bases, leaving 15 bases between them. Here the CDR3 reads CASSSRTETAYNEQFF. CDR3 DNA sequence: TGTGCCAGCAGTTCTCGGACAGAGACTGCCTACAATGAGCAGTTCTTC.

The sample holds a few counts of this clonotype. The V and J genes are TRBV3-1 and TRBJ1-1; D is unclear. The CDR3 runs 14 residues. Deletions cut 0 bases from V and 3 bases from J, with 8 bases between. The germline V gene encodes CDR1 LGHDT and CDR2 YNNKEL (reference sequence). The CDR3 here is CASSQEDEYTEAFF. The CDR3 coding sequence is TGTGCCAGCAGCCAAGAAGATGAATACACTGAAGCTTTCTTT.

In its sample, this clonotype was seen a few times. V and J are TRBV2 and TRBJ1-1, with D perhaps TRBD1 (5 bases). The CDR3 extends over 13 amino acids. Trimming took off 1 base at V and 3 bases at J, with 6 bases between the two ends. Germline V gene sequence: CDR1 SNHLY, CDR2 FYNNEI. DNA for the CDR3: TGTGCCAGCAGTGAAGTGGGGGACACTGAAGCTTTCTTT. Its protein product is CASSEVGDTEAFF.

The chain links TRBV28 to TRBJ1-1; a weak D match, TRBD1 (6 bases). CDR1 is MDHEN and CDR2 is SYDVKM in the germline V gene. Trimming took off 5 bases at V and 4 bases at J, with 14 bases between the two ends. The CDR3 loop spans 14 amino acids. CDR3 in amino acids: CASSIHRVRTEAFF. The CDR3, as DNA: TGTGCCAGCAGTATACACAGGGTACGCACTGAAGCTTTCTTT.

V gene TRBV27 combines with J gene TRBJ2-5, with 8 bases identical to TRBD1. After removal of 8 bases from V and 5 bases from J, the junction contained 7 bases not matched to a gene. The CDR3 has 13 residues. Per the germline V gene, CDR1 is MNHEY and CDR2 is SMNVEV (reference sequence). The CDR3 reads CASGQGGWETQYF. DNA of the CDR3: TGTGCCAGCGGACAGGGAGGTTGGGAGACCCAGTACTTC.

There are many counts of this clonotype. The V gene is TRBV9, the J gene TRBJ1-2; D possibly corresponds to TRBD1 (6 bases). This CDR3 has 17 residues. Germline V gives CDR1 SGDLS, CDR2 YYNGEE. V lost 4 bases and J lost 1, with 20 bases in between. The CDR3: CASSPPGQTIFNYGYTF. As DNA, the CDR3 is TGTGCCAGCAGCCCTCCCGGACAGACTATTTTTAACTATGGCTACACCTTC.

This clonotype was detected ten times or more. V usage is TRBV7-6 and J usage is TRBJ2-1; no clear D gene. The CDR3 is made up of 14 amino acids. Germline loops: CDR1 SGHVS, CDR2 FNYEAQ. V was shortened by 2 bases and J by 2 bases, with 7 bases between the two germline ends. The chain's CDR3 is CASSLMATYNEQFF. CDR3 in DNA: TGTGCCAGCAGCTTAATGGCCACCTACAATGAGCAGTTCTTC.

This clonotype appeared a few times. V usage is TRBV29-1 and J usage is TRBJ1-4; the D gene is possibly TRBD1 (5 bases). Looked up from germline, CDR1 is SQVTM and CDR2 is ANQGSEA. Trimming cost V 8 bases and J 7 bases, with 17 bases left between them. The CDR3 loop spans 13 amino acids. CDR3 amino acids: CSIRARGGEKLFF. CDR3 DNA sequence: TGCAGCATCCGGGCACGGGGCGGTGAAAAACTGTTTTTT. The whole variable domain, filled in from reference TRBV29-1 and TRBJ1-4, reads SAVISQKPSRDICQRGTSLTIQCQVDSQVTMMFWYRQQPGQSLTLIATANQGSEATYESGFVIDKFPISRPNLTFSTLTVSNMSPEDSSIYLCSIRARGGEKLFFGSGTQLSVL.

On this clonotype itself: Relative to the germline gene, one junction end is altered; a read error may explain this. The chain is built from TRBV6-5 and TRBJ2-7; D is uncertain. Germline V gene sequence: CDR1 MNHEY, CDR2 SVGAGI. The CDR3 is 13 amino acids. CDR3 sequence reads: CAGSYAASYEQYF. Written as DNA, the CDR3 is TGTGCCGGCAGTTACGCTGCTTCCTACGAGCAGTACTTC.

The sample holds a few counts of this clonotype. V is TRBV20-1 and J is TRBJ1-2, with D tentatively TRBD1 (5 bases). The V gene's germline CDR1 is DFQATT and CDR2 SNEGSKA (reference sequence). The CDR3 runs 15 residues. Trimming stripped 0 bases from V and 5 bases from J, with 16 bases between. CDR3 nucleotide sequence: TGCAGTGCTAGAGATCCAAAGGGACTAGCTTATGGCTACACCTTC. Encoded protein: CSARDPKGLAYGYTF.

This clonotype was detected a few times. The CDR3 DNA is TGTGCCAGCAGTTACTTGTCAGGGGTTTGGGAGCAGTTCTTC. Amino acids: CASSYLSGVWEQFF. This chain connects TRBV6-5 to TRBJ2-1; possibly TRBD1 for D (6 bases). Looked up from germline, CDR1 is MNHEY and CDR2 is SVGAGI. Trimming removed 1 base from V and 10 bases from J, with 14 bases in between. This CDR3 has 14 residues.

A few counts support this clonotype. The CDR3 DNA is TGTGCCAGCAGTCCAGGACAGGATGAAAAACTGTTTTTT. Its protein product is CASSPGQDEKLFF. The chain carries TRBV28 and TRBJ1-4; 7 bases are shared with TRBD1. Germline V gene sequence: CDR1 MDHEN, CDR2 SYDVKM. This CDR3 contains 13 residues. Unmatched junction bases numbered 3, after V lost 5 bases and J lost 6 bases.

This clonotype was picked up many times. The V call is TRBV7-2, the J call TRBJ1-3; D is undetermined. Germline loops: CDR1 SGHTA, CDR2 FQGNSA. The CDR3 is 15 residues long. Trimming shortened V by 5 bases and J by 0 bases, and 11 bases separated the two germline ends. This chain's CDR3 is CASSDGGLSGNTIYF. The CDR3, as DNA: TGTGCCAGCAGCGACGGAGGGCTCTCTGGAAACACCATATATTTT. Filled out from reference TRBV7-2 and TRBJ1-3, the complete variable domain reads GAGVSQSPSNKVTEKGKDVELRCDPISGHTALYWYRQSLGQGLEFLIYFQGNSAPDKSGLPSDRFSAERTGGSVSTLTIQRTQQEDSAVYLCASSDGGLSGNTIYFGEGSWLTVV.

This sequence joins TRBV19 and TRBJ1-1; no firm D call. The CDR3 has 13 residues. Germline CDR1 is LNHDA and CDR2 is SQIVND (reference sequence). The V end lost 7 bases, the J end lost 1 base, and 10 bases lay between the germline ends. The CDR3 sequence is CASKARGNTEAFF. CDR3 bases: TGTGCCAGTAAGGCTCGGGGGAACACTGAAGCTTTCTTT.

This clonotype was counted only a few times. The V gene is TRBV12-3 or TRBV12-4, the J gene TRBJ2-3; no reliable D call. V was clipped by 6 bases and J by 3 bases, with 10 bases between them. This CDR3 spans 13 amino acids. CDR3 protein: CASSLNPTDTQYF. The DNA of the CDR3 is TGTGCCAGCAGCCTAAACCCAACAGATACGCAGTATTTT.

In this sample, this clonotype turned up many times. V usage is TRBV5-1 and J usage is TRBJ1-1; 12 bases agree with TRBD1. Germline CDR1 reads SGHRS; CDR2 reads YFSETQ. The CDR3 extends over 14 amino acids. Trimming at V came to 4 bases and at J to 7 bases, leaving 5 bases not matched to a gene. The CDR3 loop is CASSDGTGGGEAFF. CDR3 nucleotide sequence: TGCGCCAGCAGCGACGGGACAGGGGGCGGTGAAGCTTTCTTT. Variable domain in full (rest from reference TRBV5-1 and TRBJ1-1): KAGVTQTPRYLIKTRGQQVTLSCSPISGHRSVSWYQQTPGQGLQFLFEYFSETQRNKGNFPGRFSGRQFSNSRSEMNVSTLELGDSALYLCASSDGTGGGEAFFGQGTRLTVV.

Concerning this clonotype: This likely comes from a read error, as the CDR3 has no conserved phenylalanine or tryptophan at its end. The rearrangement uses TRBV2 and TRBJ1-1; 7 bases are a match to TRBD1. The J segment lost 1 base and the V segment lost 9 bases, leaving 2 bases of the junction unmatched. Germline CDR1 SNHLY, CDR2 FYNNEI. The CDR3 is 12 residues long. The CDR3 reads CARGTENTEAFS. CDR3 coding DNA: TGTGCCAGGGGGACAGAGAACACTGAAGCTTTCTCT.

This sequence joins TRBV3-1 and TRBJ2-1; 11 bases align to TRBD1. The CDR3 totals 20 residues. J lost 2 bases, V lost 1 base, and 13 bases had no gene match. The V gene's germline CDR1 is LGHDT and CDR2 YNNKEL (reference sequence). The CDR3 region is CASSQVRRDRGSPPYNEQFF. The CDR3 DNA reads TGTGCCAGCAGCCAAGTTAGGCGGGACAGGGGGTCTCCCCCCTACAATGAGCAGTTCTTC.

The chain employs TRBV20-1 and TRBJ2-7, with D perhaps matching TRBD2 (7 bases). The CDR3 runs to 18 residues. V lost 0 bases and J lost 6, with 27 bases in between. Germline values: CDR1 DFQATT, CDR2 SNEGSKA (reference sequence). The CDR3 here is CSARDLPGVSWGGGEQYF. The CDR3 region has the DNA TGCAGTGCTAGAGATCTACCAGGGGTTAGCTGGGGGGGCGGCGAGCAGTACTTC.

The chain links TRBV7-6 to TRBJ1-1; D may be TRBD1 (6 bases). Germline CDR1 and CDR2: SGHVS and FNYEAQ. The CDR3 totals 14 residues. V lost 0 bases to trimming and J lost 6 bases, with 11 bases between them. The CDR3 spells CASSLATGSAEAFF. The CDR3 DNA follows: TGTGCCAGCAGCTTAGCAACAGGGTCCGCTGAAGCTTTCTTT.

This clonotype came up many times. The genes are TRBV28 and TRBJ2-3; no clear D. V was cut by 4 bases and J by 1 base, with 18 bases left in between. The CDR3 sequence is 17 residues long. Germline loops: CDR1 MDHEN, CDR2 SYDVKM. The CDR3 reads CASSSRELRLRTDTQYF. DNA of the CDR3: TGTGCCAGCAGTTCGCGAGAACTACGATTGCGCACAGATACGCAGTATTTT.

This clonotype showed up just a few times. The chain joins TRBV19 to TRBJ2-1; 11 nucleotides match TRBD2. Germline CDR1 and CDR2: LNHDA and SQIVND (reference sequence). The ends lost 2 bases at V and 2 bases at J; junction bases unmatched: 2. The CDR3 covers 16 residues. As DNA, the CDR3 is TGTGCCAGTAGTATATCTAGCGGGGGGACCTACAATGAGCAGTTCTTC. This gives the protein CASSISSGGTYNEQFF.

This clonotype was counted only a few times. V is TRBV28 and J is TRBJ2-3; D remains ambiguous. The germline V gene encodes CDR1 MDHEN and CDR2 SYDVKM. This CDR3 contains 17 residues. Trimming cost V 2 bases and J 4 bases, with 19 bases left between them. The CDR3 DNA reads as TGTGCCAGCAGTTTACTCCCGGCGTCGAGGATCGCAGATACGCAGTATTTT. As protein: CASSLLPASRIADTQYF.